This T cell receptor (beta chain) appears in the sequencing data of a study of tumor-infiltrating lymphocytes in primary liver carcinoma. The overall study: Surgical resection was the treatment these patients received for primary liver carcinoma. The neoplasms were of stage T1-T3 N0M0, with dimensions of roughly 4.2 to 10 cm across.

V shed 3 bases and J 5 bases; nucleotides not matched to a gene: 15. Germline V gene sequence: CDR1 ENHRY, CDR2 SYGVKD. This CDR3 is 17 amino acids long. The sample holds a few counts of this clonotype. Its antigen is undetermined. Total RNA amounting to roughly 0.5 ug was the source from which TCR beta cDNA was made with a constant-region primer. Three nested multiplex PCR rounds, a slightly modified ARM-PCR method, built the TCR beta libraries. Investigators reported that the first two PCR rounds, at around 9 cycles each, used TRBV1-TRBV30 forward primers with a C-beta reverse primer. One entry per CDR3 protein, called by TCRdb with MiXCR from the multiplex PCR reads. The table includes approximately 310,000 distinct CDR3 sequences, approximately 65% detected once. Findings and limits, study-wide: Tumors carried a top-250-clone fraction significantly exceeding that of blood (p = 0.039).

RNA isolated from unsorted whole blood supplied the blood RNA, with germline DNA also extracted. There were only treatment-naive patients, all with chronic HBV infection. The gene calls are TRBV10-3 and TRBJ2-5; 7 nucleotides agree with TRBD1. Sequences were obtained from peripheral blood. The source is a man aged 35 to 55 with primary liver carcinoma and hepatitis B virus infection. The CDR3: CAISESAGGNLQETQYF. In nucleotides, the CDR3 is TGTGCCATCAGTGAATCGGCAGGGGGTAATTTGCAGGAGACCCAGTACTTC.